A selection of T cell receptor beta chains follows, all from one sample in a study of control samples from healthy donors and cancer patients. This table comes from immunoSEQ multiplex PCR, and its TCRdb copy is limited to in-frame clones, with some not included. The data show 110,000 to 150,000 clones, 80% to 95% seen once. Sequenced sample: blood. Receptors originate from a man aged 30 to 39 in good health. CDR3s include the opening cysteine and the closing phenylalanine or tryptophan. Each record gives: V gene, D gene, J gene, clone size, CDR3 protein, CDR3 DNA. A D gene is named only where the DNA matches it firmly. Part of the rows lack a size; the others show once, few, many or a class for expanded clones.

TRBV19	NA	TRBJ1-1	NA	CASSTTKDTEAFF	TGTGCCAGTAGTACAACAAAGGACACTGAAGCTTTCTTT
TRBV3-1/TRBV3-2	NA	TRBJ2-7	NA	CASSIRHEQYF	TGTGCCAGCAGCATCAGGCACGAGCAGTACTTC
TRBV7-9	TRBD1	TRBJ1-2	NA	CASSPYPGQGLNTF	TGTGCCAGCAGCCCATACCCCGGACAGGGATTAAACACCTTC
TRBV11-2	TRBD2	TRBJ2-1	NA	CASSPQGGTSGYNEQFF	TGTGCCAGCAGCCCCCAAGGCGGGACTAGCGGATACAATGAGCAGTTCTTC
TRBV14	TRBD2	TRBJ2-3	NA	CASSQETGRGKKDTQYF	TGTGCCAGCAGCCAAGAAACCGGGAGGGGTAAGAAAGATACGCAGTATTTT
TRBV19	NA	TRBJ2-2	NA	CASSLGRVRMTGELFF	TGTGCCAGTAGCCTTGGGCGGGTGAGGATGACCGGGGAGCTGTTTTTT
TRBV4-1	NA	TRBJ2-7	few	CASSQDPVGVSSYEQYF	TGCGCCAGCAGCCAAGATCCCGTAGGGGTCAGCTCCTACGAGCAGTACTTC
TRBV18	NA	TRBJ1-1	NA	CASSPSQADTEAFF	TGTGCCAGCTCACCAAGCCAGGCGGACACTGAAGCTTTCTTT
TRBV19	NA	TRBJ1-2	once	CASTSWEVRGLGYTF	TGTGCCAGTACGTCTTGGGAAGTGAGGGGATTGGGCTACACCTTC
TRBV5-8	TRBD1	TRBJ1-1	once	CASSLVTGQGAFF	TGTGCCAGCAGCTTGGTGACAGGGCAAGGAGCTTTCTTT
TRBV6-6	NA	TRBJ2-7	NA	CASREQGRRYEQYF	TGTGCCAGCAGGGAGCAGGGGAGGCGGTACGAGCAGTACTTC
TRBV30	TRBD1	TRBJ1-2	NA	CAWSEGGLRGYTF	TGTGCCTGGAGTGAAGGGGGCTTGCGTGGCTACACCTTC
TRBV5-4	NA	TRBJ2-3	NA	CASSGRGGTDTQYF	TGTGCCAGCAGCGGGAGAGGGGGCACAGATACGCAGTATTTT
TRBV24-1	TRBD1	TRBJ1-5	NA	CATSDPGTGDGNQPQHF	TGTGCCACCAGTGACCCTGGGACAGGGGACGGCAATCAGCCCCAGCATTTT
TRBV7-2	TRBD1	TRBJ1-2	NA	CASSFRDRGHGGYTF	TGTGCCAGCAGCTTCCGGGACAGGGGCCACGGGGGCTACACCTTC
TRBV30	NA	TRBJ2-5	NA	CAWCRAPKETQYF	TGTGCCTGGTGCAGGGCCCCCAAAGAGACCCAGTACTTC
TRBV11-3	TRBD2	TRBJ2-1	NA	CASSLDGRLAGSYNEQFF	TGTGCCAGCAGCTTAGATGGGCGGCTAGCGGGCTCCTACAATGAGCAGTTCTTC
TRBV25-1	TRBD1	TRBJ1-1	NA	CASSELGGMTEAFF	TGTGCCAGCAGTGAATTAGGGGGCATGACTGAAGCTTTCTTT
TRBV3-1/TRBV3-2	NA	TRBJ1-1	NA	CASSPSMEDMNTEAFF	TGTGCCAGCAGCCCGTCGATGGAAGACATGAACACTGAAGCTTTCTTT
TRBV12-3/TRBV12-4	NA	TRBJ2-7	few	CASSLATAYEQYF	TGTGCCAGCAGTTTAGCGACAGCCTACGAGCAGTACTTC
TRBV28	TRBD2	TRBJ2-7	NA	CASSLVPGGFYEQYF	TGTGCCAGCAGTTTAGTTCCGGGGGGGTTCTACGAGCAGTACTTC
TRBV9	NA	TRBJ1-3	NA	CASSPSENTIYF	TGTGCCAGCAGCCCCTCGGAAAACACCATATATTTT
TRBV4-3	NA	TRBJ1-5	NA	CASIYTLQVSPHNSWGQPQHF	TGCGCCAGCATCTACACTTTACAGGTGTCCCCACATAACTCGTGGGGTCAGCCCCAGCATTTT
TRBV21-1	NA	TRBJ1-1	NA	CASSPLTGGRTEAFF	TGTGCCAGCAGTCCCTTGACAGGGGGCAGGACTGAAGCTTTCTTT
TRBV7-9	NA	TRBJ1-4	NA	CASSLPVGSGEKLFF	TGTGCCAGCAGCTTACCAGTAGGCAGCGGTGAAAAACTGTTTTTT
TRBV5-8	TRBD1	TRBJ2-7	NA	CASSLGGGFSYEQYF	TGTGCCAGCAGCTTGGGAGGGGGCTTCTCCTACGAGCAGTACTTC
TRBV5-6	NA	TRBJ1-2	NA	CASSWWTVNYGYTF	TGTGCCAGCAGCTGGTGGACAGTCAACTATGGCTACACCTTC
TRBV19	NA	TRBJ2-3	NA	CASRTGRKQYF	TGTGCCAGTCGTACAGGGAGGAAGCAGTATTTT
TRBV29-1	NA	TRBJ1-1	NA	CSVAFEVFTEAFF	TGCAGCGTTGCTTTCGAGGTTTTCACTGAAGCTTTCTTT
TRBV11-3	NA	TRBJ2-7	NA	CASSPEIARGYEQYF	TGTGCCAGCAGCCCAGAAATAGCGCGGGGATACGAGCAGTACTTC
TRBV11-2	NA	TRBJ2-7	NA	CASSSTMGGVEQYF	TGTGCCAGCAGCTCGACGATGGGGGGAGTCGAGCAGTACTTC
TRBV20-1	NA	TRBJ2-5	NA	CSASPGEETQYF	TGCAGTGCTAGTCCAGGGGAAGAGACCCAGTACTTC
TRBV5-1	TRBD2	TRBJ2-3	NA	CASSFSLAGATDTQYF	TGCGCCAGCAGCTTTAGTCTAGCGGGTGCCACAGATACGCAGTATTTT
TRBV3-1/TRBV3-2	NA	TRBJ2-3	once	CASSQAFQVADTQYF	TGTGCCAGCAGCCAAGCTTTCCAAGTGGCAGATACGCAGTATTTT
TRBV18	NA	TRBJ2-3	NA	CASSTNGRPTDTQYF	TGTGCCAGCTCAACGAATGGCAGACCCACAGATACGCAGTATTTT
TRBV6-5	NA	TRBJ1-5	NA	CASNRDFSNQPQHF	TGTGCCAGCAATAGGGATTTTAGCAATCAGCCCCAGCATTTT
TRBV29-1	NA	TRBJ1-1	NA	CSVVNTEAFF	TGCAGCGTTGTGAACACTGAAGCTTTCTTT
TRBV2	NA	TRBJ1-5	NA	CASSIEGTSQPQHF	TGTGCCAGCAGTATAGAGGGCACAAGTCAGCCCCAGCATTTT
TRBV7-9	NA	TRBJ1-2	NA	CASGIGGGPRGYGYTF	TGTGCCAGCGGAATAGGGGGTGGACCCCGTGGCTATGGCTACACCTTC
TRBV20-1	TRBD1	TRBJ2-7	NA	CSAHSGTGYYF	TGCAGTGCACACTCCGGGACAGGGTATTACTTC
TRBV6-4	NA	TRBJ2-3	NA	CASSDSGGSTDTQYF	TGTGCCAGCAGTGATAGCGGCGGTAGCACAGATACGCAGTATTTT
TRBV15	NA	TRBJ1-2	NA	CATSSNEVGTDYGYTF	TGTGCCACCAGCAGCAACGAGGTGGGGACGGACTATGGCTACACCTTC
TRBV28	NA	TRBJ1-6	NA	CASSFLTDGDNSPLHF	TGTGCCAGCAGTTTTCTCACGGACGGAGATAATTCACCCCTCCACTTT
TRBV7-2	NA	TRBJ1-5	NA	CASSSRGYNQPQHF	TGTGCCAGCAGCTCACGGGGTTACAATCAGCCCCAGCATTTT
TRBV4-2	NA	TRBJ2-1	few	CASSQEQSSSYNEQFF	TGTGCCAGCAGCCAAGAGCAAAGTAGCTCCTACAATGAGCAGTTCTTC
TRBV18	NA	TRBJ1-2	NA	CASSPGQTGGYTF	TGTGCCAGCTCACCAGGGCAAACGGGAGGCTACACCTTC
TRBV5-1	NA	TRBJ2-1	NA	CASSLAGESYNEQFF	TGCGCCAGCAGCTTGGCCGGGGAATCCTACAATGAGCAGTTCTTC
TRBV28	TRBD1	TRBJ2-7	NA	CASSYRGTGLYEQYF	TGTGCCAGCAGTTATCGGGGGACAGGGTTGTACGAGCAGTACTTC
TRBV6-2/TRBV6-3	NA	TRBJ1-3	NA	CASSLGTGRNTIYF	TGTGCCAGCAGTCTCGGGACGGGGAGAAACACCATATATTTT
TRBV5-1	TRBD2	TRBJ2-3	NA	CASSLAISGTSTDTQYF	TGCGCCAGCAGCTTGGCCATTAGCGGGACTAGCACAGATACGCAGTATTTT
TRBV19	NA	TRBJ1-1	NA	CASLSWGLRAFF	TGTGCCAGCCTATCCTGGGGGTTGCGCGCTTTCTTT
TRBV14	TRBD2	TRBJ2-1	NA	CASSQESGLAGVEQFF	TGTGCCAGCAGTCAAGAGTCGGGACTAGCGGGAGTTGAGCAGTTCTTC
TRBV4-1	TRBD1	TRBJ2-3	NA	CASSQVRTGTGSTDTQYF	TGCGCCAGCAGCCAAGTCCGAACCGGGACAGGGAGCACAGATACGCAGTATTTT
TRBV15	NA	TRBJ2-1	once	CATSRGPGEEQFF	TGTGCCACCAGCCGGGGCCCAGGGGAGGAGCAGTTCTTC
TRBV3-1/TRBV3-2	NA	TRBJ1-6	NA	CASSQVGDNSPLHF	TGTGCCAGCAGCCAAGTTGGGGACAATTCACCCCTCCACTTT